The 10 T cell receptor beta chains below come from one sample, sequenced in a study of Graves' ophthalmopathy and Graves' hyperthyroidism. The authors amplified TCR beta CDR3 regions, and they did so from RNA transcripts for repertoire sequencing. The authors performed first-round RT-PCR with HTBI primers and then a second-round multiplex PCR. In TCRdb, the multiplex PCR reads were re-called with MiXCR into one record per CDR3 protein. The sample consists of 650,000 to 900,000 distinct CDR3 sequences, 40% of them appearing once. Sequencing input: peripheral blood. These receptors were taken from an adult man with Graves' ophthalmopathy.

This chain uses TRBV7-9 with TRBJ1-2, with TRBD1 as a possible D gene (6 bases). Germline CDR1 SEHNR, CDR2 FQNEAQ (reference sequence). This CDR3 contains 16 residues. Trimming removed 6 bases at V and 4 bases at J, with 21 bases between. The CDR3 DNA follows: TGTGCCAGCAGTTTTCTGCCCAATCCAGGGGTCTATGGCTACACCTTC. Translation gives CASSFLPNPGVYGYTF.

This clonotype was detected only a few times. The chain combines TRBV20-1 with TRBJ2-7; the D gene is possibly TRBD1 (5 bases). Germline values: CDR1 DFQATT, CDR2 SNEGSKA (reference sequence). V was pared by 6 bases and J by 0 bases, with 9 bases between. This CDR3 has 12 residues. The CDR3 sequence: CSADSSSYEQYF. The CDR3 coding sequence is TGCAGTGCAGACAGTAGCTCCTACGAGCAGTACTTC.

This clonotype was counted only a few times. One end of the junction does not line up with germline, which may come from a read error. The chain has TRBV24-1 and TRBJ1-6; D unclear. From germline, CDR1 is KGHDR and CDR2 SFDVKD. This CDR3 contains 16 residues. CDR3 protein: CAISEAFRSGGRPLHF. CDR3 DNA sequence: TGTGCCATCAGTGAAGCGTTCAGGAGCGGAGGAAGGCCCCTCCACTTT.

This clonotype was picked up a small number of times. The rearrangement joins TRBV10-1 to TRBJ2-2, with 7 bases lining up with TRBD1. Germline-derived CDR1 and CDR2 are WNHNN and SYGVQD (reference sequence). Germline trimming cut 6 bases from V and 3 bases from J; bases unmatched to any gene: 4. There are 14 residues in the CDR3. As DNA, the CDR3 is TGCGCCAGCAGGGGGGACAGAGACACCGGGGAGCTGTTTTTT. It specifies CASRGDRDTGELFF.

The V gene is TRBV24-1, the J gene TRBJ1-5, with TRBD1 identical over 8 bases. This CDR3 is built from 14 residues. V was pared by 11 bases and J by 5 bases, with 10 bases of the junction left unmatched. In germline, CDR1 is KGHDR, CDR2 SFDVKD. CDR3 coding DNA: TGTGCCAGCAGCGCGGACAGGGAATATCAGCCCCAGCATTTT. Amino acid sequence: CASSADREYQPQHF.

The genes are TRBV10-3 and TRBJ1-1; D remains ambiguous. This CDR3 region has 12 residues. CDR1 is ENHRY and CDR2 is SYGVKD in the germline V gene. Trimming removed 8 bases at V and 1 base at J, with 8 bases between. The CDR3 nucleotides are TGTGCCATCGGCGCAGCGAACACTGAAGCTTTCTTT. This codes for CAIGAANTEAFF.

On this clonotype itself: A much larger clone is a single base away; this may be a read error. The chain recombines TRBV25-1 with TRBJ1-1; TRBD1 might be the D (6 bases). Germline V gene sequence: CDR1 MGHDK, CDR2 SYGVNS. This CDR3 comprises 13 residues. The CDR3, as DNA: TGTGCCAGCCGTGAGCAGGGGAACACTGAAGCTCTCTTT. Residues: CASREQGNTEALF.

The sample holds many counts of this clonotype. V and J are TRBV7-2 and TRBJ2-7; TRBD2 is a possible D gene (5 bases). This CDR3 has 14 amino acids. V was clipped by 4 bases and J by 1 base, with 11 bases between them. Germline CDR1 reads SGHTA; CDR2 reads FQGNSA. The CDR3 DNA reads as TGTGCCAGCAGCTCCCCGGGGTCATCCTACGAGCAGTACTTC. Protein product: CASSSPGSSYEQYF.

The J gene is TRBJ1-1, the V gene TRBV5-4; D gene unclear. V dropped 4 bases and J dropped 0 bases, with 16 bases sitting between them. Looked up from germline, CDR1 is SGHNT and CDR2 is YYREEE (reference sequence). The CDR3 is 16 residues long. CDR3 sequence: CASSLEGLLLNTEAFF. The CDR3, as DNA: TGTGCCAGCAGCCTGGAGGGTCTCCTCCTGAACACTGAAGCTTTCTTT.

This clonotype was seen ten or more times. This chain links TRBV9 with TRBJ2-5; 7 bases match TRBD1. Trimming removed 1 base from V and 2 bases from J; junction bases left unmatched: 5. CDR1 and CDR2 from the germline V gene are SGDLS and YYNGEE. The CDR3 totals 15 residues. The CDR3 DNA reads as TGTGCCAGCAGCGTATCAGGGGGAGAGCAAGAGACCCAGTACTTC. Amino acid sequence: CASSVSGGEQETQYF.